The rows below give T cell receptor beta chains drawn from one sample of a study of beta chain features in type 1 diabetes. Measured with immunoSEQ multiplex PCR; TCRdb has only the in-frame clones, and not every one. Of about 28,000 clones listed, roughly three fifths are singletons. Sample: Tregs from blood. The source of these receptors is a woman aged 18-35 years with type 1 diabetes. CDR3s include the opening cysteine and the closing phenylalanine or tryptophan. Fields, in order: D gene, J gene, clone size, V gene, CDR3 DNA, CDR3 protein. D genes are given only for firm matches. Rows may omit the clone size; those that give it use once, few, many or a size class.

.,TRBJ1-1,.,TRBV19,TGTGCCAGTAGTATGGGGGGGCGACGGACTGAAGCTTTCTTT,CASSMGGRRTEAFF
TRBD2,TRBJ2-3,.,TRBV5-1,TGCGCCAGCAGCTTGGACGGCAGCGGGACTAAGGATACGCAGTATTTT,CASSLDGSGTKDTQYF
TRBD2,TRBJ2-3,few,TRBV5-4,TGCGCCAGCAGCCAAGAACCACTAGCGAATACGCAGTATTTT,CASSQEPLANTQYF
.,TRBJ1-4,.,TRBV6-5,TGTGCCAGCAGTTATGGCCAAACTAATGAAAAACTGTTTTTT,CASSYGQTNEKLFF
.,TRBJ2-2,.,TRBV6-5,TGTGCCAGCAGTAACAGGGGAGCGGGAGCCGGGGAGCTGTTTTTT,CASSNRGAGAGELFF
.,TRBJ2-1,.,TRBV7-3,TGTGCCAGCAGCTTATCGGCGGCTTCGAATGAGCAGTTCTTC,CASSLSAASNEQFF
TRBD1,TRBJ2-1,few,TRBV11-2,TGTGCCAGCAGCCCCCACCGGGACAGGGTCAACAATGAGCAGTTCTTC,CASSPHRDRVNNEQFF
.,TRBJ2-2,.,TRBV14,TGTGCCAGCAGCCAAAGGCAGGGGTCCACCGGGGAGCTGTTTTTT,CASSQRQGSTGELFF
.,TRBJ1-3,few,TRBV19,TGTGCCAGTAGTACCTCCGGGACACTTCCAAGAAACACCATATATTTT,CASSTSGTLPRNTIYF
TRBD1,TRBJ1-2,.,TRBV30,TGTGCCTGGAGTTTCGACAGGGGTTATAATGGCTACACCTTC,CAWSFDRGYNGYTF
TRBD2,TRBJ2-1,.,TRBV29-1,TGCAGCGTTGTAACTAGCGGGTACAATGAGCAGTTCTTC,CSVVTSGYNEQFF
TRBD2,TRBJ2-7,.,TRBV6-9,TGTGCCAGCACCAAGACTAGCGGGAGGGACTACGAGCAGTACTTC,CASTKTSGRDYEQYF
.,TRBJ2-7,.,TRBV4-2,TGTGCCAGCAGCCTAGGGGGGGCCGGGACTAAGAGCTCCTACGAGCAGTACTTC,CASSLGGAGTKSSYEQYF
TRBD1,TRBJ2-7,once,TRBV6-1,TGTGCCAGCATCTATGACAGGGTGCATCCCTACGAGCAGTACTTC,CASIYDRVHPYEQYF
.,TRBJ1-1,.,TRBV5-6,TGTGCCAGCAGATGGGCAGGGAACACTGAAGCTTTCTTT,CASRWAGNTEAFF
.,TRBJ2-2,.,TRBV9,TGTGCCAGCAGCAAGGGTACCAGGGGCGCTAACACCGGGGAGCTGTTTTTT,CASSKGTRGANTGELFF